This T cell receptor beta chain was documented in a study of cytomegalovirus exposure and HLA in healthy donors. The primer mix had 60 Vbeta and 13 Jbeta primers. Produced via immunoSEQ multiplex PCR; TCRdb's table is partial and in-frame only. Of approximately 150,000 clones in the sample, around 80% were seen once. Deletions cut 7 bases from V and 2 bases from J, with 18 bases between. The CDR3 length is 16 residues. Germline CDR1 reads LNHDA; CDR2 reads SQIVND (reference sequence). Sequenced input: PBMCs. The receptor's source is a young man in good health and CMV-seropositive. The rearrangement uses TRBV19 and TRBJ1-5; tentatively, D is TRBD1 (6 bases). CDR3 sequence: CASTHPGAGGNQPQHF. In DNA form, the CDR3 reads TGTGCCAGTACCCACCCAGGGGCAGGGGGCAATCAGCCCCAGCATTTT.